This TCR beta chain was captured in a study of Ad26.COV2.S vaccination and SARS-CoV-2 variants. Study-level points and caveats: Compared with placebo recipients, vaccine recipients had higher spike-specific TCR breadth.

TCRdb keeps only in-frame clones here, not all; method: immunoSEQ multiplex PCR. The table lists roughly 300,000 clones, about 88% of them singletons. In the case of this clone: Its antigen is unknown.

The sample's treatment: some 20 received Ad26.COV2.S at low or high dose, single or two shots; roughly 5 received placebo; per-sample allocation not given. The samples date from day 63 after the first vaccine or placebo injection. The donor's status was that of an adult aged 18-55 years in Boston. SARS-CoV-2 spike from the Wuhan strain was encoded by the vaccine, an Ad26 vector. CDR3 length: 15 residues. Germline CDR1 SGDLS, CDR2 YYNGEE. V was pared by 0 bases and J by 5 bases, with 9 bases between. Specimen: peripheral blood, collected in a trial of Ad26.COV2.S vaccine versus placebo. The clonotype was recovered from a person between 18 and 59 years old who received the Ad26.COV2.S COVID-19 vaccine or a placebo. The chain has TRBV9 and TRBJ1-6, with a possible D match to TRBD1 (5 bases). DNA of the CDR3: TGTGCCAGCAGCGTAGGGGGGAGGGATAATTCACCCCTCCACTTT. This encodes CASSVGGRDNSPLHF.